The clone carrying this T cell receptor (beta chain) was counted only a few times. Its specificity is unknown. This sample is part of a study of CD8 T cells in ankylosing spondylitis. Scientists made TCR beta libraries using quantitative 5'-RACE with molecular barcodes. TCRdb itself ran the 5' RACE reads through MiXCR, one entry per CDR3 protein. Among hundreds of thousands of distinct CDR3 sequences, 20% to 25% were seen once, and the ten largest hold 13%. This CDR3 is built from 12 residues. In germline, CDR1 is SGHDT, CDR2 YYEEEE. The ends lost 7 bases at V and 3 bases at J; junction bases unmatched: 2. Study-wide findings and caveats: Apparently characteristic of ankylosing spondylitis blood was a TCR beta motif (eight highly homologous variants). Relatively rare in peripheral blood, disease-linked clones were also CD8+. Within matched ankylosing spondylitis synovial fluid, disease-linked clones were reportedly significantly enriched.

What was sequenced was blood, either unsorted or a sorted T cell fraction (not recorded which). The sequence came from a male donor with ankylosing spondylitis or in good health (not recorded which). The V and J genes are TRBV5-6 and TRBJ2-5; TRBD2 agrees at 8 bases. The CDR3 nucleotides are TGTGCCAGCTTGGGACTAGAAGAGACCCAGTACTTC. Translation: CASLGLEETQYF.